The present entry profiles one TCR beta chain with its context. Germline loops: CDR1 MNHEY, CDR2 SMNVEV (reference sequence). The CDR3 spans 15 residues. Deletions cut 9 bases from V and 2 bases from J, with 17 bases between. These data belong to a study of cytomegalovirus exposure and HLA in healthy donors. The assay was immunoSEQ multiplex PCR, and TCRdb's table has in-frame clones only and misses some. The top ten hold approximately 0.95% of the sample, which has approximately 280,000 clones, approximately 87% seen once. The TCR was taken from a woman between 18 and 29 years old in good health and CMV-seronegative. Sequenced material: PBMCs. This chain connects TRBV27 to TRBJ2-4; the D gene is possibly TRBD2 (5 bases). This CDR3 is CARTPGDPTKNIQYF. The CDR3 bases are TGTGCCAGGACTCCCGGGGATCCCACCAAAAACATTCAGTACTTC.